This record looks at one TCR beta chain sequence and its context. There are a few counts of this clonotype. Its antigen remains undetermined. No much larger clonotype is one base removed from it; base qualities were not supplied. The source of the sample is a study of T cells after yellow fever vaccination (dated by TCRdb to between 2018 and 2021). In terms of the full investigation: The SMART-Seq v4 Ultra Low Input RNA kit was used to prepare libraries from fractions with low cell numbers. Bulk TCR alpha and beta repertoires were sequenced longitudinally to track T-cell clones before and after primary and booster YFV17D yellow fever vaccination. Two healthy male donors, one aged 18 to 30 and one aged 30 to 40 years, made up the cohort. Blood was drawn at multiple timepoints before and after primary and secondary immunization, with bulk PBMC replicates and cell subsets isolated.

Sample treatment or condition, as interpreted from the label and publication: live attenuated yellow fever vaccine strain. PBMCs were isolated from peripheral blood using a standard Ficoll-Paque protocol. Dynabeads CD4 and CD8 positive selection kits were used to isolate the CD4 and CD8 T-cell fractions. TriZol was used to extract RNA from bulk PBMCs, CD4 and CD8 fractions, and dextramer-positive and dextramer-negative fractions. V loses 2 bases, J loses 5 bases, and the germline ends lie 10 bases apart. The CDR3, from cysteine to phenylalanine, totals 13 residues. This entry keeps only the CDR3 DNA: 39 bases, framed from base 1. As encoded in the germline V gene, CDR1 is SGHTA while CDR2 is FQGTGA. TCR cDNA was made using 5'RACE template switching, a step that added a universal primer site and unique molecular identifiers. cDNA synthesis was primed from both the TCR alpha and TCR beta constant segments. Library amplification involved two PCR steps, and the second step added sample barcodes and sequencing adapters. Sequencing of libraries was performed on Illumina HiSeq 2500 (2x100 bp) or NovaSeq (2x150 bp). Per the original workflow: Reads were demultiplexed and collapsed into UMI consensus sequences with MIGEC, and V(D)J alignment was performed with MiXCR. Vaccine-responding clonotypes were defined with edgeR using replicate PBMC samples, requiring FDR below 0.01 and a log2 fold change above 5 up to day 15. Each bulk clonotype received a CD4 or CD8 identity based on whether the sequenced CD4 or CD8 repertoire contained that clonotype at higher abundance. The public reads were run again by TCRdb, first through fastp at Q25 and then through MiXCR, and only productive beta chains were kept. Every CDR3 protein is listed once, alongside the most common genes and DNA of its rows. The authors' filters were not applied to this entry. The sample yields under 300,000 distinct CDR3 sequences; 6.9% were counted once. Over 0.65% of the sample goes to the ten largest clones.

Overall study outcomes, separate from this receptor: The secondary T-cell response was found to be weaker but faster than the primary response, with a peak reached on day 5 rather than on day 15. Because the study included only a couple of donors, the extent to which the findings can be generalized is limited. A small fraction of clonotypes appeared in both the CD4 and CD8 compartments, likely as a result of convergent recombination. Computational filtering was required because FACS-sorted repertoires could contain abundant contaminating clonotypes from the bulk population. Most clones expanded after primary vaccination (about 95% of CD4 and 88% of CD8) were re-detected after the booster, suggesting that broad memory maintenance occurred.

The chain is assembled from TRBV7-3 and TRBJ2-7; a tentative D match to TRBD2 spans 5 bases. This specimen consisted of CD4+ T cells sorted from PBMCs, obtained 15 days after the yellow fever booster vaccination. The clonotype originates from a man aged 30 to 39 who received the YFV17D yellow fever vaccine. The nucleotides are TGTGCCAGCAGCTTAGGGAGTTACGACGAGCAGTACTTC. It specifies CASSLGSYDEQYF.